The following is a T cell receptor beta chain sequence with its context. Its target antigen remains unknown. Base qualities are not at hand, and no much larger clone is one base apart. To sequence the TCRbeta CDR3 region, genomic DNA was isolated from the sorted cells. The immunoSEQ Assay was used for sequencing of TCRbeta CDR3 regions. The table comes from immuneACCESS by way of TCRdb, which keeps in-frame sequences with V and J called. Part of the clones is missing from these tables; in studies checked, under half for an unresolved V gene and the rest for unknown reasons. The sample table contains roughly 48,000 clones; only one count was recorded for about 85% of them. Clones ranked in the top ten supply 9.9% of the sample. V is reduced by 4 bases and J by 1 base, leaving a spacing of 5 bases between them. The CDR3 runs 12 residues from the cysteine to the phenylalanine. CDR3 DNA only is kept here, 36 bases in frame from base 1. Sequences LNHDA (CDR1) and SQIVND (CDR2) are obtained from the germline V gene (reference sequence).

This sample was taken from a study of OX40 agonist ivuxolimab in advanced cancers. Describing the broader study: Ivuxolimab was a fully human IgG2 agonistic monoclonal antibody targeting the costimulatory receptor OX40 (CD134). Intravenous ivuxolimab was administered to patients every 2 weeks at six dose levels: 0.01, 0.1, 0.3, 1.5, 3 and 10 mg/kg. Of the roughly 53 patients in dose escalation, 19 had hepatocellular carcinoma, roughly 15 had melanoma, 9 had renal cell carcinoma and 9 had head and neck cancer. In the dose-escalation cohort, 65% to 90% of patients were male, and the mean age was roughly 60 years, with a range of about 20 to 79. Prior anti-PD-1, anti-PD-L1 or anti-CTLA-4 therapy was permitted, and checkpoint inhibitors had been received by roughly 42% of dose-escalation patients. Partial responses occurred in three dose-escalation patients, of whom one had hepatocellular carcinoma and two had cutaneous melanoma. The purpose of peripheral TCRbeta sequencing was to test whether ivuxolimab changed TCR sequence diversity and led to clonal T-cell expansion. The monotherapy dose-escalation portion (N ≈ 56 patients) of the phase I ivuxolimab trial is reported in the paper.

The trial excluded patients who had a history of autoimmune disease or were on systemic immunosuppression. Peripheral blood for TCR sequencing was collected from all dose cohorts at baseline, on cycle 4 day 1, and on cycle 7 day 1. The samples were taken from a phase I, first-in-human, multicenter, open-label dose-escalation trial of ivuxolimab. The trial enrolled adults with locally advanced or metastatic head and neck squamous cell, hepatocellular, melanoma or renal cell carcinoma. Before TCR sequencing, CD4+ T cells and CD8+ T cells were sorted from peripheral blood as separate populations. Broad study findings and their caveats: In partial responders in the 0.1-3.0 mg/kg groups, normalized peripheral clonal expansion was found to be among the lowest, especially among CD8+ T cells. After ivuxolimab, expanded clones were on average more numerous among CD8+ T cells than among CD4+ T cells. Low levels of normalized T-cell clonal expansion were also seen in some patients who did not respond. Which antigens the clonally expanded peripheral T cells were specific for was not determined. At doses of 0.1 to 3.0 mg/kg, clonal expansion of both CD4+ and CD8+ blood T cells was observed from baseline to week 6.

The material was CD4+ or CD8+ T cells sorted from blood, obtained in a trial of the OX40 agonist ivuxolimab. The receptor's source is an adult with an advanced solid tumor such as melanoma, head and neck, liver or kidney cancer. The rearrangement joined TRBV19 to TRBJ2-7, with the D segment identity uncertain. The DNA is as follows: TGTGCCAGTAGTAAAGAATCCTACGAGCAGTACTTC. Protein translation: CASSKESYEQYF.